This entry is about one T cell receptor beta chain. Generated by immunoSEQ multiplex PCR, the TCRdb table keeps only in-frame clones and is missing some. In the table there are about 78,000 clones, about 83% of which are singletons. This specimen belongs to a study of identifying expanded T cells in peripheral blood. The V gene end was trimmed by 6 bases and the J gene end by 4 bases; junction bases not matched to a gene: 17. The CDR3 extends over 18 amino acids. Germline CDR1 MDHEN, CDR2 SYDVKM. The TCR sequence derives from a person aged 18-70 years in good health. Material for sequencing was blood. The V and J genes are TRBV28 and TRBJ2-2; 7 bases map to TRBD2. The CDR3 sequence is CASRVRGLGGMSTGELFF. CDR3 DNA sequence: TGTGCCAGCAGGGTGAGGGGACTGGGGGGGATGAGCACCGGGGAGCTGTTTTTT.